This T cell receptor (beta chain) was recovered during a study of blood T cell repertoires in COVID-19. Looking at the study overall: COVID-19 samples, acute and convalescent, were from the United States, Italy and Spain. The analysed material was cDNA or gDNA that came from T cells, B-cell-depleted T cells, or PBMCs.

The CDR3 contains 16 residues. Unmatched junction bases numbered 10, after V lost 2 bases and J lost 6 bases. Germline loops: CDR1 SGHTA, CDR2 FQGTGA. This clone was picked up one time. Original processing methods: Estimation of nucleated cell counts relied on the amplification of reference gene primers. The protocol was immunoSEQ multiplex PCR, while the TCRdb copy is restricted to in-frame clones and leaves out a portion. V, J and clone size were drawn from that table, and D and trimming were deduced from the DNA. Of about 80,000 clones in the sample, about four fifths are singletons; the top ten hold 35% to 40%.

The material sequenced was peripheral blood. V gene TRBV7-3 combines with J gene TRBJ2-1, with TRBD2 matching 7 bases. The receptor was isolated from a woman in her sixties or seventies with acute or convalescent COVID-19. CDR3 protein: CASSLLGGTALNEQFF. Written as DNA, the CDR3 is TGTGCCAGCAGCTTACTCGGGGGGACGGCCCTCAATGAGCAGTTCTTC.